Listed below are T cell receptor beta chains from one sample, sequenced in a study of T cell repertoires in cytomegalovirus infection. From the reads, TCRdb called clonotypes with MiXCR, one entry per CDR3 protein. The sample has 450,000 to 600,000 distinct CDR3 sequences, about 11% seen once; the top ten hold about a tenth. The sequenced sample consisted of PBMCs. All receptors derive from a human donor in good health (CMV status not recorded). Some clones in this sample may be carry-over from other donors' samples. Both conserved end residues are part of each CDR3. A D gene is named only where the DNA matches it firmly. Clone size, where shown, is once, few, many, or a class for clones that have expanded.

cdr3_nt: TGTGCCAGTAGTATACCGTGGACCAGTGAAGCTTTCTTT
cdr3_aa: CASSIPWTSEAFF
d_call: NA
j_call: TRBJ1-1
clone_size: few
v_call: TRBV19

cdr3_nt: TGTGCCACCAGTGATTACAGGGGGCAAGATACGCAGTATTTT
cdr3_aa: CATSDYRGQDTQYF
d_call: TRBD1
j_call: TRBJ2-3
clone_size: few
v_call: TRBV24-1

cdr3_nt: TGCAGTGCTAGAGAGAGAGGGTTTGGCTACACCTTC
cdr3_aa: CSARERGFGYTF
d_call: NA
j_call: TRBJ1-2
clone_size: NA
v_call: TRBV20-1

cdr3_nt: TGCGCCAGCAGTGAGTCGAGGGGGCATGGCTACACCTTC
cdr3_aa: CASSESRGHGYTF
d_call: TRBD1
j_call: TRBJ1-2
clone_size: NA
v_call: TRBV10-2

cdr3_nt: TGTGCCAGCAGCTTATCAGGGGGTGGGGATACGCAGTATTTT
cdr3_aa: CASSLSGGGDTQYF
d_call: TRBD1
j_call: TRBJ2-3
clone_size: many
v_call: TRBV7-3

cdr3_nt: TGTGCCACCAGTGAGGACCATTCGCCCTACAATGAGCAGTTCTTC
cdr3_aa: CATSEDHSPYNEQFF
d_call: NA
j_call: TRBJ2-1
clone_size: many
v_call: TRBV24-1

cdr3_nt: TGTGCCAGCAGCTCGACAGGGGTCTGGAACACCATATATTTT
cdr3_aa: CASSSTGVWNTIYF
d_call: TRBD1
j_call: TRBJ1-3
clone_size: many
v_call: TRBV11-2

cdr3_nt: TGTGCCAGTAGTGTCCGGGAGGGAAGCTACGAGCAGTACTTC
cdr3_aa: CASSVREGSYEQYF
d_call: TRBD2
j_call: TRBJ2-7
clone_size: NA
v_call: TRBV19

cdr3_nt: TGTGCCAGCAGTTTCGGGACTCTTCATAGGGAGGGGGAGACCCAGTACTTC
cdr3_aa: CASSFGTLHREGETQYF
d_call: TRBD2
j_call: TRBJ2-5
clone_size: many
v_call: TRBV12-3/TRBV12-4

cdr3_nt: TGTGCCAGCAGCTTAGGCGCTGAGCTAGACGGTGAAGCTTTCTTT
cdr3_aa: CASSLGAELDGEAFF
d_call: NA
j_call: TRBJ1-1
clone_size: many
v_call: TRBV7-9

cdr3_nt: TGTGCCAGCAGCCGGGCGGGGTCCGGGGAGCTGTTTTTT
cdr3_aa: CASSRAGSGELFF
d_call: NA
j_call: TRBJ2-2
clone_size: NA
v_call: TRBV27

cdr3_nt: TGTGCCAGCAGCCAAGACTCGAGCTACACTGAAGCTTTCTTT
cdr3_aa: CASSQDSSYTEAFF
d_call: NA
j_call: TRBJ1-1
clone_size: few
v_call: TRBV3-1

cdr3_nt: TGTGCCAGCAGCTTAGGGCAGCTTGATAGCAATCAGCCCCAGCATTTT
cdr3_aa: CASSLGQLDSNQPQHF
d_call: NA
j_call: TRBJ1-5
clone_size: many
v_call: TRBV7-8

cdr3_nt: TGCGCCAGCAGCCAAGATCCCCTGACGGTCTCTGGGGCCAACGTCCTGACTTTC
cdr3_aa: CASSQDPLTVSGANVLTF
d_call: NA
j_call: TRBJ2-6
clone_size: many
v_call: TRBV4-1

cdr3_nt: TGCAGCGTTGCACTACGCGCGAACACCGGGGAGCTGTTTTTT
cdr3_aa: CSVALRANTGELFF
d_call: NA
j_call: TRBJ2-2
clone_size: few
v_call: TRBV29-1

cdr3_nt: TGCGCCAGCAGCCAAGGAGGGTCAGCGGGCCACCAAGAGACCCAGTACTTC
cdr3_aa: CASSQGGSAGHQETQYF
d_call: NA
j_call: TRBJ2-5
clone_size: many
v_call: TRBV4-1

cdr3_nt: TGTGCCAGCAGGAAGACACAAAGCCTGAATGAAAAACTGTTTTTT
cdr3_aa: CASRKTQSLNEKLFF
d_call: NA
j_call: TRBJ1-4
clone_size: many
v_call: TRBV4-2

cdr3_nt: TGTGCCACCAGTGATTTCCTGCAGGGAAACAATGAGCAGTTCTTC
cdr3_aa: CATSDFLQGNNEQFF
d_call: NA
j_call: TRBJ2-1
clone_size: NA
v_call: TRBV24-1

cdr3_nt: TGTGCCAGCAGCTCGCAGGCGAACACCGGGGAGCTGTTTTTT
cdr3_aa: CASSSQANTGELFF
d_call: NA
j_call: TRBJ2-2
clone_size: many
v_call: TRBV7-6

cdr3_nt: TGCAGCGTCCTATTTACAGGGGACCCTCCTTCCAGGGTCTTC
cdr3_aa: CSVLFTGDPPSRVF
d_call: TRBD1
j_call: TRBJ1-2
clone_size: NA
v_call: TRBV29-1

cdr3_nt: TGTGCCAGCAGCCCGGGACGCCTCTATGATGAGCAGTTCTTC
cdr3_aa: CASSPGRLYDEQFF
d_call: NA
j_call: TRBJ2-1
clone_size: many
v_call: TRBV7-3

cdr3_nt: TGTGCCAGCAGTTTATCAACAGGGGCGAGCAATCAGCCCCAGCATTTT
cdr3_aa: CASSLSTGASNQPQHF
d_call: TRBD1
j_call: TRBJ1-5
clone_size: many
v_call: TRBV12-3/TRBV12-4

cdr3_nt: TGTGCCATCAGGAGGGTACCTGACAATGAGCAGTTCTTC
cdr3_aa: CAIRRVPDNEQFF
d_call: NA
j_call: TRBJ2-1
clone_size: many
v_call: TRBV10-3

cdr3_nt: TGCAGTGCTAGCCTAGTCGGCCGGCGGGACAGGGACTATGGCTACACCTTC
cdr3_aa: CSASLVGRRDRDYGYTF
d_call: TRBD1
j_call: TRBJ1-2
clone_size: many
v_call: TRBV20-1

cdr3_nt: TGTGCCAGCGGACTAGCGGGGGGGTTGAATGAGCAGTTCTTC
cdr3_aa: CASGLAGGLNEQFF
d_call: TRBD2
j_call: TRBJ2-1
clone_size: NA
v_call: TRBV9

cdr3_nt: TGTGCCAGCAGCTGGAGCCTGAATCAGCCCCAGCATTTT
cdr3_aa: CASSWSLNQPQHF
d_call: NA
j_call: TRBJ1-5
clone_size: few
v_call: TRBV27

cdr3_nt: TGTGCCAGCAGCCCGAGACAGGGTTACTATGGCTACACCTTC
cdr3_aa: CASSPRQGYYGYTF
d_call: TRBD1
j_call: TRBJ1-2
clone_size: many
v_call: TRBV7-8

cdr3_nt: TGCGCCAGCAGCTTGGCCTTGGTAGCGGGGGGAATAAATGAGCAGTTCTTC
cdr3_aa: CASSLALVAGGINEQFF
d_call: TRBD2
j_call: TRBJ2-1
clone_size: NA
v_call: TRBV5-1

cdr3_nt: TGTGCCAGCAGTATCAGGGGGGGTAGCAATCAGCCCCAGCATTTT
cdr3_aa: CASSIRGGSNQPQHF
d_call: TRBD1
j_call: TRBJ1-5
clone_size: many
v_call: TRBV12-3/TRBV12-4

cdr3_nt: TGTGCCAGCTCACCAGCAGAACAGGGTGTTGGGACTGAAGCTTTCTTT
cdr3_aa: CASSPAEQGVGTEAFF
d_call: NA
j_call: TRBJ1-1
clone_size: many
v_call: TRBV18

cdr3_nt: TGTGCCAGCAGTGAAGGGTGGAATGAGCAGTTCTTC
cdr3_aa: CASSEGWNEQFF
d_call: NA
j_call: TRBJ2-1
clone_size: few
v_call: TRBV6-1

cdr3_nt: TGTGCCAGCAGCTCCGAAGAGACCCAGTACTTC
cdr3_aa: CASSSEETQYF
d_call: NA
j_call: TRBJ2-5
clone_size: many
v_call: TRBV7-2

cdr3_nt: TGTGCCAGCAGCTTAAAGAGGGCGGGAGGGCCAGCCCGCACAGATACGCAGTATTTT
cdr3_aa: CASSLKRAGGPARTDTQYF
d_call: TRBD2
j_call: TRBJ2-3
clone_size: many
v_call: TRBV7-9

cdr3_nt: TGTGCCAGCAGCTATTTAACGCATGGGGCCGAAATTAACTATGGCTACACCTTC
cdr3_aa: CASSYLTHGAEINYGYTF
d_call: NA
j_call: TRBJ1-2
clone_size: many
v_call: TRBV14

cdr3_nt: TGTGCCAGCAGCTTGGATAGCGGGGGGACCGACAATGAGCAGTTCTTC
cdr3_aa: CASSLDSGGTDNEQFF
d_call: TRBD2
j_call: TRBJ2-1
clone_size: many
v_call: TRBV5-4

cdr3_nt: TGTGCCAGCAGCGCCCCGGGACAGGGACGCCACGAGCAGTACTTC
cdr3_aa: CASSAPGQGRHEQYF
d_call: TRBD1
j_call: TRBJ2-7
clone_size: many
v_call: TRBV12-3/TRBV12-4

cdr3_nt: TGTGCCACCAGTGACACTCTAGCGATCCAAGAGACCCAGTACTTC
cdr3_aa: CATSDTLAIQETQYF
d_call: NA
j_call: TRBJ2-5
clone_size: many
v_call: TRBV24-1

cdr3_nt: TGTGCCAGCAGCTCAAACGGACTAGCGGGAGGAACCGGGGAGCTGTTTTTT
cdr3_aa: CASSSNGLAGGTGELFF
d_call: TRBD2
j_call: TRBJ2-2
clone_size: many
v_call: TRBV7-9

cdr3_nt: TGTGCCAGCTTACCGACCGGGGAGCTGTTTTTT
cdr3_aa: CASLPTGELFF
d_call: NA
j_call: TRBJ2-2
clone_size: NA
v_call: TRBV7-9

cdr3_nt: TGCGCCAGCAGCCAGGCAGGACTAGCGGACAATGAGCAGTTCTTC
cdr3_aa: CASSQAGLADNEQFF
d_call: TRBD2
j_call: TRBJ2-1
clone_size: many
v_call: TRBV4-1

cdr3_nt: TGTGCCACCAGCAAAGGGACTAACACCGGGGAGCTGTTTTTT
cdr3_aa: CATSKGTNTGELFF
d_call: NA
j_call: TRBJ2-2
clone_size: NA
v_call: TRBV15

cdr3_nt: TGTGCCAGCAGTTTAGTGGACGGATACGAGCAGTACTTC
cdr3_aa: CASSLVDGYEQYF
d_call: NA
j_call: TRBJ2-7
clone_size: many
v_call: TRBV28

cdr3_nt: TGTGCCATCAGCGCTGTCGGGTTGTCCTACGAGCAGTACTTC
cdr3_aa: CAISAVGLSYEQYF
d_call: NA
j_call: TRBJ2-7
clone_size: NA
v_call: TRBV10-3

cdr3_nt: TGTGCCAGCAGCCCTCTGGACAGGGGTCTCAGGGACGAGCAGTACTTC
cdr3_aa: CASSPLDRGLRDEQYF
d_call: TRBD1
j_call: TRBJ2-7
clone_size: few
v_call: TRBV5-6

cdr3_nt: TGTGCCAGCAGACAGGGAAGGTCCTACAATGAGCAGTTCTTC
cdr3_aa: CASRQGRSYNEQFF
d_call: NA
j_call: TRBJ2-1
clone_size: many
v_call: TRBV11-2

cdr3_nt: TGCGCCAGCAGCTTGGCCTCCGAGGTCGGGGAGCAGTACTTC
cdr3_aa: CASSLASEVGEQYF
d_call: NA
j_call: TRBJ2-7
clone_size: few
v_call: TRBV5-1

cdr3_nt: TGTGCCAGCAGTTCGACTAGGGGGCACGAGCAGTACTTC
cdr3_aa: CASSSTRGHEQYF
d_call: NA
j_call: TRBJ2-7
clone_size: few
v_call: TRBV2

cdr3_nt: TGTGCCAGCAGTCTGGACTTGGCGAACACCGGGGAGCTGTTTTTT
cdr3_aa: CASSLDLANTGELFF
d_call: NA
j_call: TRBJ2-2
clone_size: many
v_call: TRBV7-2

cdr3_nt: TGTGCCACCAGCAGAGATCCTAGCGCCTACTACAATGAGCAGTTCTTC
cdr3_aa: CATSRDPSAYYNEQFF
d_call: NA
j_call: TRBJ2-1
clone_size: few
v_call: TRBV15

cdr3_nt: TGTGCCAGCACCTTCAAGTACTTATACACTGAAGCTTTCTTT
cdr3_aa: CASTFKYLYTEAFF
d_call: NA
j_call: TRBJ1-1
clone_size: NA
v_call: TRBV14

cdr3_nt: TGTGCCAGCAGCCACCTGGACAGCAATGAAAAACTGTTTTTT
cdr3_aa: CASSHLDSNEKLFF
d_call: NA
j_call: TRBJ1-4
clone_size: many
v_call: TRBV7-6

cdr3_nt: TGTGCCAGCAGCCCCCCCCGGGGGATACTCTACAATGAGCAGTTCTTC
cdr3_aa: CASSPPRGILYNEQFF
d_call: NA
j_call: TRBJ2-1
clone_size: many
v_call: TRBV7-8

cdr3_nt: TGCAGCGTTGCCCCCCGACTAGCCGACGGGGAGCTGTTTTTT
cdr3_aa: CSVAPRLADGELFF
d_call: TRBD2
j_call: TRBJ2-2
clone_size: many
v_call: TRBV29-1